The following is a T cell receptor beta chain sequence with its context. What it binds is unknown. J was trimmed by 1 base and V by 4 bases; bases with no gene match: 3. Looked up from germline, CDR1 is SGHRS and CDR2 is YFSETQ. CDR3 length equals 15 residues. In the source study's methods: Filtering was not the same, since immunoSEQ gave junction-only sequences without quality scores. Sequencing used immunoSEQ multiplex PCR; TCRdb keeps in-frame clones, though not all of them. V and J calls and clone size come straight from that table; D and trimming were deduced from the DNA. This sample has roughly 450,000 clones, with around 79% found just once. The data belong to a study of shared clonotypes between healthy human individuals. Study-level points and caveats: Owing to a small donor count, the genetic and exposure-history diversity represented was limited.

The sequencing sample was made of PBMCs. The gene calls are TRBV5-1 and TRBJ1-2; the match to TRBD1 covers 11 bases. The clonotype comes from a woman aged 40 to 50 in good health. Some clones in this sample may be carry-over from other donors' samples. CDR3 loop: CASSPGTGGNYGYTF. In nucleotides, the CDR3 is TGCGCCAGCAGCCCAGGGACAGGGGGTAACTATGGCTACACCTTC.